Listed below are T cell receptor beta chains from one sample, sequenced in a study of T cell responses to AZD1222 COVID-19 vaccine. The assay was immunoSEQ multiplex PCR, and TCRdb's table has in-frame clones only and misses some. The data contain about 130,000 clones, roughly nine tenths of them singletons. The sequencing used peripheral blood, collected 28 days after the second AZD1222 dose. The receptors here all came from an adult who received the AZD1222 COVID-19 vaccine. CDR3s include the opening cysteine and the closing phenylalanine or tryptophan. A D gene is named only where the DNA matches it firmly. Rows give clone size only sometimes, using once, few, many, or a class for an expanded clone.

>TRBJ1-4|TRBV19|-|-
TGTGCCAGTAGTATAGGAGGGGAGACTAATGAAAAACTGTTTTTT
CASSIGGETNEKLFF
>TRBJ1-1|TRBV9|-|-
TGTGCCAGCACGCGGGAAGGGGTAGGGAACACTGAAGCTTTCTTT
CASTREGVGNTEAFF
>TRBJ1-1|TRBV27|-|-
TGTGCCAGCAGTTTATCGCCAAGGTTCACTGAAGCTTTCTTT
CASSLSPRFTEAFF
>TRBJ1-5|TRBV3-1/TRBV3-2|-|-
TGTGCCAGCAGCCAAGATGTAAATCAGCCCCAGCATTTT
CASSQDVNQPQHF
>TRBJ2-3|TRBV5-1|-|TRBD1
TGCGCCAGCAGCTTAGGACAGGGAATCGGCACAGATACGCAGTATTTT
CASSLGQGIGTDTQYF
>TRBJ1-1|TRBV7-9|once|-
TGTGCCAGCAGACCCGGGACTGCTGAAGCTTTCTTT
CASRPGTAEAFF
>TRBJ2-7|TRBV9|-|-
TGTGCCAGCAGCGTAGGGGCAGGGAGCTCCTACGAGCAGTACTTC
CASSVGAGSSYEQYF
>TRBJ1-2|TRBV7-9|-|-
TGTGCCAGCTCCAGGTCGGGCAGGGGAGGGATCTATGGCTACACCTTC
CASSRSGRGGIYGYTF
>TRBJ1-1|TRBV11-2|-|-
TGTGCCAGCAGCTTAGATACAGGGAGGTCCACTGAAGCTTTCTTT
CASSLDTGRSTEAFF
>TRBJ2-5|TRBV9|once|-
TGTGCCAGCAGCGTACGGGAATCTAGCGCCGAGACCCAGTACTTC
CASSVRESSAETQYF
>TRBJ1-5|TRBV5-1|-|-
TGCGCCAGCAGCTTAGCGGGCAATCAGCCCCAGCATTTT
CASSLAGNQPQHF
>TRBJ2-2|TRBV18|-|-
TGTGCCAGCTCACTCCAACAGGGCTCCACCGGGGAGCTGTTTTTT
CASSLQQGSTGELFF
>TRBJ2-1|TRBV4-1|-|-
TGCGCCAGCAGCCATGTTGGGAGGACTACCTCACGGGGGCAGTTCTTC
CASSHVGRTTSRGQFF
>TRBJ2-7|TRBV15|-|-
TGTGCCACCAGCAGAAACCGACCCACTATCAGCTCCTACGAGCAGTACTTC
CATSRNRPTISSYEQYF
>TRBJ2-7|TRBV7-9|-|TRBD1
TGTGCCAGCAGCTTAGCATCGACAGGGGCTGAGCAGTACTTC
CASSLASTGAEQYF
>TRBJ2-1|TRBV2|-|TRBD2
TGTGCCAGCAGTGAAGGGGGACTAGCGGGAGGCTATGAGCAGTTCTTC
CASSEGGLAGGYEQFF
>TRBJ2-3|TRBV6-6|-|TRBD2
TGTGCCAGCAGCGAGACTAGCGGGGCCGGGGATACGCAGTATTTT
CASSETSGAGDTQYF
>TRBJ2-5|TRBV3-1/TRBV3-2|-|-
TGTGCCAGCAGCCAAGCAGAGACCCAGTACTTC
CASSQAETQYF
>TRBJ1-1|TRBV7-2|-|TRBD1
TGTGCCAGCAGCGAAGGGACAGCTGAAGCTTTCTTT
CASSEGTAEAFF
>TRBJ2-2|TRBV4-2|-|TRBD1
TGTGCCAGCAGCCAAGAAAGGCAGGGGGTTAACGGGGAGCTGTTTTTT
CASSQERQGVNGELFF
>TRBJ2-1|TRBV7-8|-|TRBD1
TGTGCCAGCAGCTTAGTGGTGGGACAGGGGGACAATGAGCAGTTCTTC
CASSLVVGQGDNEQFF
>TRBJ1-2|TRBV7-9|-|-
TGTGCCAGCAGCTTAAGAGCAGGGAATAACTATGGCTACACCTTC
CASSLRAGNNYGYTF
>TRBJ1-4|TRBV14|-|-
TGTGCCAGCAGCCAACGGGGTATCAGTGAAAAACTGTTTTTT
CASSQRGISEKLFF
>TRBJ1-1|TRBV6-5|-|-
TGTGCCAGCAGTTACTCGACAGCTACCAACACTGAAGCTTTCTTT
CASSYSTATNTEAFF
>TRBJ1-2|TRBV15|-|-
TGTGCCACCAGCAGGAACGAGGTTGGCTATGGCTACACCTTC
CATSRNEVGYGYTF
>TRBJ1-2|TRBV7-9|-|-
TGTGCCAGCAGCTTTACAGGGACCGGCTACACCTTC
CASSFTGTGYTF
>TRBJ1-1|TRBV29-1|-|TRBD1
TGCAGCGTACAGGGGGCGGTAAACACTGAAGCTTTCTTT
CSVQGAVNTEAFF
>TRBJ1-2|TRBV6-2/TRBV6-3|-|TRBD1
TGTGCCAGCAGCCCCCGACAGGGGGAGGGCTACACCTTC
CASSPRQGEGYTF
>TRBJ2-1|TRBV27|-|-
TGTGCCAGTCGAGGGGATAGCAGGGAGCAGTTCTTC
CASRGDSREQFF
>TRBJ2-5|TRBV6-5|-|TRBD2
TGTGCCAGCAGTCGGACTAGCGGGTCAGAGACCCAGTACTTC
CASSRTSGSETQYF
>TRBJ1-5|TRBV3-1/TRBV3-2|-|TRBD1
TGTGCCAGCGGGGACAGGGAAACTCAGCCCCAGCATTTT
CASGDRETQPQHF
>TRBJ2-3|TRBV19|once|-
TGTGCCAGTAGTACCGGTCTTAGGCGTAACACAGATACGCAGTATTTT
CASSTGLRRNTDTQYF
>TRBJ1-1|TRBV5-1|-|-
TGCGCCAGCAGCTCCAGGGCAGGGTGGGGAACTGAAGCTTTCTTT
CASSSRAGWGTEAFF
>TRBJ1-1|TRBV4-2|-|-
TGTGCCAGCAGCCTGGAACTGAACACTGAAGCTTTCTTT
CASSLELNTEAFF
>TRBJ2-1|TRBV20-1|-|-
TGCAGTGCTGCGCAGAACAATGAGCAGTTCTTC
CSAAQNNEQFF
>TRBJ1-4|TRBV18|-|-
TGTGCCAGCTCACCACGGGAAGAAGGTTTTGAAAAACTGTTTTTT
CASSPREEGFEKLFF
>TRBJ1-3|TRBV5-1|-|-
TGCGCCAGCAGCTTCGACGGTCGGAACACCATATATTTT
CASSFDGRNTIYF
>TRBJ1-5|TRBV19|-|-
TGTGCCAGTAGTTGGGGGCTGGGGCAGCCCCAGCATTTT
CASSWGLGQPQHF
>TRBJ2-5|TRBV9|-|TRBD2
TGTGCCAGCGCTGCCGGGCTAGCGGGGGCCGGGGCCCAGTACTTC
CASAAGLAGAGAQYF
>TRBJ2-7|TRBV27|-|TRBD2
TGTGCCAGCAGTTTATTCCCGACTAGCGGGGGGCTCTACGAGCAGTACTTC
CASSLFPTSGGLYEQYF
>TRBJ2-7|TRBV5-1|-|-
TGCGCCAGCAGCTTGGGGGACAACTACGAGCAGTACTTC
CASSLGDNYEQYF
>TRBJ1-2|TRBV5-6|-|-
TGTGCCAGCAGCTGGTGGGGAGGCGGCTACACCTTC
CASSWWGGGYTF
>TRBJ1-2|TRBV6-5|-|-
TGTGCCAGCAGTTACACTGGGGTCTATGGCTACACCTTC
CASSYTGVYGYTF
>TRBJ2-3|TRBV6-6|-|-
TGTGCCAGCAGTTACTCCTCGGACACAGCAGATACGCAGTATTTT
CASSYSSDTADTQYF
>TRBJ2-7|TRBV7-2|-|TRBD1
TGTGCCAGCAGCCTTTGGACAGGGGGCTACGAGCAGTACTTC
CASSLWTGGYEQYF